Sequencing of this TCR beta chain was carried out in a study of blood T cell repertoires in COVID-19 (dated by TCRdb to the early 2020s). Study-level background: Samples covering the acute and convalescent phases of COVID-19 were provided by collaborators in the United States, Italy and Spain. The prospective study material was composed of cDNA or gDNA derived from T cells, B-cell-depleted T cells, or PBMCs. The dataset comprised deeply sampled blood TCRbeta repertoires from subjects exposed to, actively infected with, or recovered from COVID-19. The repertoires were released in a freely available public database meant as a resource for research on the immune response to SARS-CoV-2. Samples were obtained from the ongoing ImmuneRACE study (first 160 participants) and from over 1,000 subjects provided by 6 global collaborators. A de-identified subject ID, COVID-19 status, age in years and sex were almost always included in the sample metadata. Where available, HLA class I and class II types were obtained from metadata supplied by the sample provider rather than from assay-based typing. Broader findings and caveats from the paper: The amount of clinical and demographic metadata varied by source and participant and was provided uncurated.

For CDR1 and CDR2, the germline V gene (reference sequence) lists GTSNPN and SVGIG. The CDR3 numbers 15 residues from cysteine through phenylalanine. The kept DNA is CDR3 alone, 45 bases in frame from the first base. V is reduced by 1 base and J by 3 bases, leaving a spacing of 14 bases between them. In the prospective study, participants were about 18 to 95 years old, resided in about two dozen geographic areas of the United States, and were enrolled through a virtual design. In the prospective study, cohorts were assigned on the basis of participant-reported clinical history obtained from a screening survey and a study questionnaire. Recovered participants in ImmuneRACE Cohort 3 were defined as having two consecutive negative NP/OP PCR tests, clearance from a healthcare professional, or resolution of symptoms. In the prospective study, mobile phlebotomists collected whole blood, serum and a nasopharyngeal or oropharyngeal swab from each participant. Additional blood draws and questionnaires over an approximately 2-month period could optionally be provided by prospective study participants. Blood samples from the prospective study were shipped frozen or at room temperature prior to DNA extraction.

Concerning this clone: Its antigen is currently not known. Per-base qualities were not stored, and no clone one base away is much larger.

TCRbeta CDR3 regions were amplified from genomic DNA using the immunoSEQ Assay, a bias-controlled multiplex PCR. The published analysis was carried out like this. Within the assay, amplification of reference gene primers was used to estimate how many nucleated cells each sample contained. To quantify the absolute abundance of each unique TCRbeta CDR3 rearrangement, sequence reads were collapsed and filtered. Productive Simpson clonality was computed per sample as the square root of Simpson's diversity index over productive rearrangements. The clones in this table, taken by TCRdb from immuneACCESS, are in-frame only. Not every clone is retained; where verified, under half of the shortfall comes from an unresolved V gene, and the cause of the rest is unknown. V, J and clone size are those of that table, while D and trimming were read from the DNA. The sample profile shows roughly 300,000 clones; roughly 87% of them were found once. The ten largest clones take up approximately 0.99% of the sample.

The sequence is built from TRBV30 and TRBJ2-3; 6 matching bases give a weak D call of TRBD1. Sequencing was performed on PBMCs or T cells enriched from blood (not recorded which). The source of this sequence is a woman in her 30s who had recovered from COVID-19. The DNA reads as follows: TGTGCCTGGAGTGCCCTCCTGAGGGGGACAGATACGCAGTATTTT. Translated, this gives CAWSALLRGTDTQYF.